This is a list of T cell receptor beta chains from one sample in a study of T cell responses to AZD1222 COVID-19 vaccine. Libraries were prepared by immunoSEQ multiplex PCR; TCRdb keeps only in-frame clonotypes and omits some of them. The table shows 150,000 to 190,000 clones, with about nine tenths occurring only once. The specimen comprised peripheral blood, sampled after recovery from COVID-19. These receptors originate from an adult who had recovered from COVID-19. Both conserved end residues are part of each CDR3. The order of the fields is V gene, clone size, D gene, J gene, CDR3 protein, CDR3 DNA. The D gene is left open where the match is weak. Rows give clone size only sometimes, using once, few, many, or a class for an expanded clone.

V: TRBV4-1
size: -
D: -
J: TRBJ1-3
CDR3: CASRGGDRNTIYF
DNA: TGCGCCAGCAGAGGGGGGGATCGGAACACCATATATTTT

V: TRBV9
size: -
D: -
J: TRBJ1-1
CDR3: CASSVGPGRNTEAFF
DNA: TGTGCCAGCAGCGTAGGCCCAGGGAGAAACACTGAAGCTTTCTTT

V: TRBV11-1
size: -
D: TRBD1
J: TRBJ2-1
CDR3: CASSLGTGVNNEQFF
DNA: TGTGCCAGCAGCTTGGGGACAGGGGTCAACAATGAGCAGTTCTTC

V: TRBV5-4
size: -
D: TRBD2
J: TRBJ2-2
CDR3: CASSFGGYGELFF
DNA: TGTGCCAGCAGCTTCGGGGGGTACGGGGAGCTGTTTTTT

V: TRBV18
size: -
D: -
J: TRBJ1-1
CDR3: CASSPGPVDTEAFF
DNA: TGTGCCAGCTCACCGGGACCAGTGGACACTGAAGCTTTCTTT

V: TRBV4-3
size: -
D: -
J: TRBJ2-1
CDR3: CASSQVRSFTNNEQFF
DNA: TGCGCCAGCAGCCAAGTTCGGAGTTTTACCAACAATGAGCAGTTCTTC

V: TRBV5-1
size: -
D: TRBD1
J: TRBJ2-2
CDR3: CASSQKGGQGQFETGELFF
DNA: TGCGCCAGCAGCCAAAAAGGGGGACAGGGTCAATTCGAGACCGGGGAGCTGTTTTTT

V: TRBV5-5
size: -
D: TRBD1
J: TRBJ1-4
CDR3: CASSPTGTVHEKLFF
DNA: TGTGCCAGCAGCCCGACCGGGACAGTCCATGAAAAACTGTTTTTT

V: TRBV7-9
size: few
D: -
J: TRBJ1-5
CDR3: CASSLTEPNQPQHF
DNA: TGTGCCAGCAGCTTGACAGAGCCCAATCAGCCCCAGCATTTT

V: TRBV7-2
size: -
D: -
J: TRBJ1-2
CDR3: CASSFSPYGYTF
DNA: TGTGCCAGCAGCTTCTCCCCGTATGGCTACACCTTC

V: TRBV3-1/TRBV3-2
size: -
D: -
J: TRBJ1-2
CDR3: CASSPWDRHIYGYTF
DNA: TGTGCCAGCAGCCCCTGGGACCGCCACATCTATGGCTACACCTTC

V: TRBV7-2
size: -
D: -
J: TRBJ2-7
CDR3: CASSLDWEYF
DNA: TGTGCCAGCAGCTTAGACTGGGAGTACTTC

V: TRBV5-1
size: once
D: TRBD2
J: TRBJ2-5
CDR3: CASSSREAQETQYF
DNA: TGCGCCAGCAGTTCGCGGGAGGCCCAAGAGACCCAGTACTTC

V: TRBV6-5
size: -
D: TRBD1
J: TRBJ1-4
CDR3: CASSPGQGVEKLFF
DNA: TGTGCCAGCAGTCCGGGACAGGGGGTTGAAAAACTGTTTTTT

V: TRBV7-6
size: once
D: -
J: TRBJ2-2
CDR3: CASSSDPTSNTGELFF
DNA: TGTGCCAGCAGCTCAGACCCGACCTCGAACACCGGGGAGCTGTTTTTT

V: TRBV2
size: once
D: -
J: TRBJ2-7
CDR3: CASSVRPVYEQYF
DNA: TGTGCCAGCAGTGTCCGCCCGGTATACGAGCAGTACTTC

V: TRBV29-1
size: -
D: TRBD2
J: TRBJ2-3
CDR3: CSVEASGGTDTQYF
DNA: TGCAGCGTTGAGGCTAGCGGGGGCACAGATACGCAGTATTTT

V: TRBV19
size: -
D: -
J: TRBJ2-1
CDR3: CASKMQGSSYNEQFF
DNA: TGTGCCAGTAAAATGCAGGGGAGCTCCTACAATGAGCAGTTCTTC

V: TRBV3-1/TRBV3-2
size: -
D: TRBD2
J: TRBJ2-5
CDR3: CASSQETWSGGAGETQYF
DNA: TGTGCCAGCAGCCAAGAAACTTGGAGCGGGGGGGCAGGGGAGACCCAGTACTTC

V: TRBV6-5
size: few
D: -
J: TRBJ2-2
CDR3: CASRPMGVAGELFF
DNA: TGTGCCAGCAGACCAATGGGGGTAGCCGGGGAGCTGTTTTTT

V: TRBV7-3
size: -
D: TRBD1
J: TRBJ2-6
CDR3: CASSPRTGGSGANVLTF
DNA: TGTGCCAGCAGCCCACGAACAGGGGGCTCTGGGGCCAACGTCCTGACTTTC

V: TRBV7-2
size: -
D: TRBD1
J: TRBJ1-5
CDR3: CASSWTGANQPQHF
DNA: TGTGCCAGCAGCTGGACAGGGGCTAATCAGCCCCAGCATTTT

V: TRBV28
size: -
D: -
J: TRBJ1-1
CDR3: CASSPGRAGPIEAFF
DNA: TGTGCCAGCAGTCCCGGACGGGCAGGGCCGATTGAAGCTTTCTTT